This entry concerns a single T cell receptor beta chain. No cognate antigen has been identified for it. Base qualities are not provided; no much larger clone lies one nucleotide away. These data belong to a study of early T cells in non-severe SARS-CoV-2 infection (dated by TCRdb to the early 2020s). The study in broad terms: Because TCR sequencing relied on bulk RNA taken from unsorted whole blood, pairing of alpha and beta chains was not possible.

Libraries were built with 5' RACE. The listed sequencing device is NextSeq 500. In the TCR library protocol, unique molecular identifiers were attached to individual cDNA molecules to correct for PCR bias and sequencing error. Sequencing covered both TCR alpha and beta chains, and within each sample the abundances of alpha and beta sequences were tightly co-correlated. As for how the authors treated the data: Decombinator V4 was used to annotate the V gene, J gene and CDR3 of the TCR sequences. Expanded TCRs were defined as changing significantly between any two time points under a Poisson model with p below 0.0001. TCR abundances were normalised to the total number of TCRs sequenced in each sample and reported as counts per million. TRAV1-2 paired with TRAJ12, TRAJ20 or TRAJ33 defined MAIT TCRs, while TRAV10 paired with TRAJ18 defined iNKT TCRs. VDJdb, accessed on 1 November 2021, was searched for TCRs annotated for CMV, EBV and SARS-CoV-2, and TCRs annotated for more than one antigen were excluded. TCRdb passed the public sequencing reads through fastp at Q25 and MiXCR, retaining productive beta sequences. CDR3 protein duplicates are merged, each entry listing the most common genes and DNA. These V and J calls derive from TCRdb rather than the authors' analysis. Within this sample are tens of thousands of distinct CDR3 sequences, with about 10% of them counted one time only. The ten biggest clones cover 8% to 9% of the sample.

The study was a case-control design nested within a healthcare worker cohort in London, UK, with weekly nasopharyngeal swab PCR tests and blood sampling. Between 23 and 31 March 2020, the week of the UK lockdown, healthcare workers were enrolled and then followed up weekly for as long as 16 weeks. Reading from cysteine to phenylalanine, the CDR3 counts 13 amino acids. Of the read, only the CDR3 DNA is kept; its 39 bases are in frame from base 1. V sheds 3 bases and J sheds 5 bases, leaving 8 bases between their ends. Beyond this particular receptor, the publication reports: VDJdb matching was skewed toward anti-spike CD8 responses and likely underestimated virus-specific expansions, missing private and CD4 specificities.

The chain employs TRBV23-1 and TRBJ1-5; the D gene identity is not certain. TRBV23-1 is placed among ORFs of uncertain function. The specimen sequenced was whole blood. This receptor was identified in an adult who was a healthcare worker with PCR-confirmed SARS-CoV-2 infection or an uninfected control (not recorded which). The CDR3 reads CASSHWAHQPQHF. The DNA reads as follows: TGCGCCAGCAGTCACTGGGCCCATCAGCCCCAGCATTTT.